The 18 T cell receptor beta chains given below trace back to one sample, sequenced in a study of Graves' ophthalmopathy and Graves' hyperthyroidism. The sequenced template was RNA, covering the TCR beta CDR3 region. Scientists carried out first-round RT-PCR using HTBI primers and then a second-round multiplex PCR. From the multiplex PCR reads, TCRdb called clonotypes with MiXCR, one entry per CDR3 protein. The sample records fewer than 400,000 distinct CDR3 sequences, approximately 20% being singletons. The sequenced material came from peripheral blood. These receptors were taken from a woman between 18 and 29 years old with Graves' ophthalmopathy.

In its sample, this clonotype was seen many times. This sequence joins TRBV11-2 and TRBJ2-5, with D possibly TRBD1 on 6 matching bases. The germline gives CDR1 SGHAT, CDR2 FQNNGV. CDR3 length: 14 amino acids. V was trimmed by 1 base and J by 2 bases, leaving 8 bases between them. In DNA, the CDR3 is TGTGCCAGCAGCTTAGGGACAGATCAAGAGACCCAGTACTTC. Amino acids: CASSLGTDQETQYF.

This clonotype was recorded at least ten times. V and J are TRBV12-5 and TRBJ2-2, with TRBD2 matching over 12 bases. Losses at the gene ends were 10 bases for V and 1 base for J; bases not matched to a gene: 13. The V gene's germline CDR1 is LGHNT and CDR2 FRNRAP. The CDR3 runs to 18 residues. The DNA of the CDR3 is TGTGCTACCTCCAGCGAGGCTAGCGGGAGGGGGAACACCGGGGAGCTGTTTTTT. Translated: CATSSEASGRGNTGELFF.

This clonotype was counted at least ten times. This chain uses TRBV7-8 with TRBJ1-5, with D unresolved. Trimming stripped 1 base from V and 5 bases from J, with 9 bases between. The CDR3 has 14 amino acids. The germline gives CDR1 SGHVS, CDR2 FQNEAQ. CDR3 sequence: CASSLEMVYQPQHF. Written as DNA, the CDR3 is TGTGCCAGCAGCTTAGAGATGGTCTATCAGCCCCAGCATTTT.

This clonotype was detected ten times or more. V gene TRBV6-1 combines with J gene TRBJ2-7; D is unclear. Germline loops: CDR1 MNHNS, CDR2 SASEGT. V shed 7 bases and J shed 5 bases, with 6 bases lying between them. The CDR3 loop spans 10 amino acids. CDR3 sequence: CASKSDEQYF. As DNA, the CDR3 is TGTGCCAGCAAGTCTGACGAGCAGTACTTC.

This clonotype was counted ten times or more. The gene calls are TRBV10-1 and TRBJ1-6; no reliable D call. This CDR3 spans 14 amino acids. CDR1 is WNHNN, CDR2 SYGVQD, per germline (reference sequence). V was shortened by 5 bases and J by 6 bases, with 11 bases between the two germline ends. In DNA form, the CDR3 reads TGCGCCAGCAGTCTCAAAGAAACTAATTCACCCCTCCACTTT. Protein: CASSLKETNSPLHF.

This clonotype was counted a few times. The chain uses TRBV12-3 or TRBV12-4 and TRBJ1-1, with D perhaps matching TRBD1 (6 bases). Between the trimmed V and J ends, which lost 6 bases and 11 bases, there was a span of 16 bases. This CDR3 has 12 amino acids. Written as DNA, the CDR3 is TGTGCCAGCAGCCCAGGCAGGGGTTTGGCTTTCTTT. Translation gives CASSPGRGLAFF.

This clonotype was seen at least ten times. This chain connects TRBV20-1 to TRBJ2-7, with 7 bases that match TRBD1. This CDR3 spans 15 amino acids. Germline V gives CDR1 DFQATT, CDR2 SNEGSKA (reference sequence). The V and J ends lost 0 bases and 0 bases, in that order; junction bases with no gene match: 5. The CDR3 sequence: CSARETRDSSYEQYF. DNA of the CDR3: TGCAGTGCTAGAGAGACAAGGGACAGCTCCTACGAGCAGTACTTC.

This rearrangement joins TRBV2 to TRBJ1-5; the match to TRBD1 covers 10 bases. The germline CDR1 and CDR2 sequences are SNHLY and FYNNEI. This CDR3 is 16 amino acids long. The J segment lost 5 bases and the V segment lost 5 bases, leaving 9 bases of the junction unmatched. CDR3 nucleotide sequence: TGTGCCAGCAGTTCAATCCGGGACAGGGGTTATCAGCCCCAGCATTTT. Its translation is CASSSIRDRGYQPQHF.

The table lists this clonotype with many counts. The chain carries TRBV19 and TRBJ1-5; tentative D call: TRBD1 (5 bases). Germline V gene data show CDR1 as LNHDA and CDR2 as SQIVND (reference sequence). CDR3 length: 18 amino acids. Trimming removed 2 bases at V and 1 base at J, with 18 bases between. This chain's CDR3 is CASSIQGKASTSNQPQHF. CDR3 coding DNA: TGTGCCAGTAGTATACAGGGAAAAGCGTCGACGAGCAATCAGCCCCAGCATTTT.

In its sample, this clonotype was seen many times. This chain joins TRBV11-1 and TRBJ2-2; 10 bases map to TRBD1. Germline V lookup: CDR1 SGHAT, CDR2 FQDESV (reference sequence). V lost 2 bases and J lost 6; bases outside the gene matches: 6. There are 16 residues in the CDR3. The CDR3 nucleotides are TGTGCCAGCAGCTTAACGGGACAGGGGTTGGCCGGGGAGCTGTTTTTT. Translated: CASSLTGQGLAGELFF.

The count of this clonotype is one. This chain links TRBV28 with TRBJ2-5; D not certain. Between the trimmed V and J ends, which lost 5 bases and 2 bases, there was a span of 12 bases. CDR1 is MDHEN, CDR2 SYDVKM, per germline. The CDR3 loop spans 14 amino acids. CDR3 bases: TGTGCCAGCAGTGTCGCGACAACACAAGAGACCCAGTACTTC. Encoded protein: CASSVATTQETQYF.

The CDR3 sequence is CASSYFGTEGTQYF. The CDR3 nucleotides are TGTGCCAGCAGTTACTTCGGGACCGAGGGGACCCAGTACTTC. This sequence joins TRBV6-5 and TRBJ2-5; D possibly uses TRBD1 or TRBD2 (5 bases each). Germline V gene lookup returns CDR1 MNHEY and CDR2 SVGAGI. The length of the CDR3 is 14 residues. Trimming pared 1 base from V and 7 bases from J, leaving 13 bases between.

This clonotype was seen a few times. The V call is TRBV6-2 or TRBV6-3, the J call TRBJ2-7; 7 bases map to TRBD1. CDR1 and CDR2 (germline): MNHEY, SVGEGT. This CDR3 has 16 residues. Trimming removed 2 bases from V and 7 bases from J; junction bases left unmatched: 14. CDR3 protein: CASSYVDWDSSGEQYF. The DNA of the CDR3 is TGTGCCAGCAGTTACGTCGATTGGGACAGTAGTGGTGAGCAGTACTTC.

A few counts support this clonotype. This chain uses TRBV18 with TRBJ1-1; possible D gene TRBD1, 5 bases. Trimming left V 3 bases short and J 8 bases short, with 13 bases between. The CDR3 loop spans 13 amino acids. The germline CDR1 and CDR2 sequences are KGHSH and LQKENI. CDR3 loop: CASSPGTSAEAFF. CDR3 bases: TGTGCCAGCTCACCTGGGACCTCGGCGGAAGCTTTCTTT.

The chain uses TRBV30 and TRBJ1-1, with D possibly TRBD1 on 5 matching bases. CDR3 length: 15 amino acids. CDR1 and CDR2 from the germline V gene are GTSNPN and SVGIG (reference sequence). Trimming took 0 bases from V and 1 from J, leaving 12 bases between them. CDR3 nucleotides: TGTGCCTGGAGTGTACTGAGCAGGGCGAACACTGAAGCTTTCTTT. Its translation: CAWSVLSRANTEAFF.

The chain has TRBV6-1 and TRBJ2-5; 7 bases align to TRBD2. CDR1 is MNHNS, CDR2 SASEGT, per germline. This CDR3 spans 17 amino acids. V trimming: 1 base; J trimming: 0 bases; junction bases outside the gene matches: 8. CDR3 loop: CASSEEGGGTYQETQYF. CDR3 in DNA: TGTGCCAGCAGTGAAGAAGGCGGGGGAACATACCAAGAGACCCAGTACTTC.

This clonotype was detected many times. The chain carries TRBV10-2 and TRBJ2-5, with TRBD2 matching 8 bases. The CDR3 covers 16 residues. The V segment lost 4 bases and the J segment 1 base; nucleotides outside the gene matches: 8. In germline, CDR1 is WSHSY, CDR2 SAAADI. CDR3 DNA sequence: TGCGCCAGCAGTGGGGCCCGGAGCGGGGGCCAAGAGACCCAGTACTTC. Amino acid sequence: CASSGARSGGQETQYF.

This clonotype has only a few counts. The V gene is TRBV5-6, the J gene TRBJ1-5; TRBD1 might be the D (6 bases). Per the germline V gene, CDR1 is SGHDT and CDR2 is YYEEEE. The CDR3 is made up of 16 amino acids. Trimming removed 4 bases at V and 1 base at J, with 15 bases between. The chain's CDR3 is CASSHQRTASNQPQHF. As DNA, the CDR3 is TGTGCCAGCAGCCACCAACGGACAGCGAGCAATCAGCCCCAGCATTTT.